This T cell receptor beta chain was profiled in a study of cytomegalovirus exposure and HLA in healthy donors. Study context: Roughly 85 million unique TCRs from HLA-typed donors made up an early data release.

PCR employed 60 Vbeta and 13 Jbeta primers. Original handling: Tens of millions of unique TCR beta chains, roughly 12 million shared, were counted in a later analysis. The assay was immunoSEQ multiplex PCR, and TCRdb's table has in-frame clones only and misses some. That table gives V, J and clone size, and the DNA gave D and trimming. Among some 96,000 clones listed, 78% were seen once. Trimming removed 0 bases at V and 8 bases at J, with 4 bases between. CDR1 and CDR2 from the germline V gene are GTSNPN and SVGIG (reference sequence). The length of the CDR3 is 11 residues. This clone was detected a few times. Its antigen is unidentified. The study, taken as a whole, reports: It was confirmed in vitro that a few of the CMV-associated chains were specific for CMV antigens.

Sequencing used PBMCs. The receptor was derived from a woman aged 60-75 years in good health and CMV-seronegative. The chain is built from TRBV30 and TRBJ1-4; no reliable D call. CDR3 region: CAWSVSEKLFF. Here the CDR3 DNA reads TGTGCCTGGAGTGTGTCGGAAAAACTGTTTTTT.